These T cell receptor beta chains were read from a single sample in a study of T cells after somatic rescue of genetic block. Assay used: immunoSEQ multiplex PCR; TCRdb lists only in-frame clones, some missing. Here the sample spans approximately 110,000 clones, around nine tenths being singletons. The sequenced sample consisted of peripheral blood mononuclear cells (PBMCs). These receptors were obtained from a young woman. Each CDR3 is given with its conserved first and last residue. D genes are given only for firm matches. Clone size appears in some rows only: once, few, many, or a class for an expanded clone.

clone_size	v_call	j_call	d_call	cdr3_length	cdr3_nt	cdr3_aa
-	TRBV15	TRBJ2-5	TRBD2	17	TGTGCCACCAGCAGAGATCGAGGACGGGGAGGGCAAGAGACCCAGTACTTC	CATSRDRGRGGQETQYF
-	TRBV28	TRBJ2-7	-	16	TGTGCCAGCAGTTTATTGGGGACCGGGGGATCCTACGAGCAGTACTTC	CASSLLGTGGSYEQYF
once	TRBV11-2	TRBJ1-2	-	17	TGTGCCAGCTGCTTGGACGGGGCCAGCAAATGTTGGGATGGCTACACCTTC	CASCLDGASKCWDGYTF
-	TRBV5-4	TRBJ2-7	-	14	TGTGCCAGCAGCTACTCCGGTACAGGGTACGAGCAGTACTTC	CASSYSGTGYEQYF
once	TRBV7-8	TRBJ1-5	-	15	TGTGCCAGCAGCTTAGCGGGACCGAGCCATCAGCCCCAGCATTTT	CASSLAGPSHQPQHF
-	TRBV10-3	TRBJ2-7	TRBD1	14	TGTGCCATCAGGTGGGGACAGGGACCCTACGAGCAGTACTTC	CAIRWGQGPYEQYF
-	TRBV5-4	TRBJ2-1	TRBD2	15	TGTGCCAGCAGCTTGGCCTGGCGGGGGGGTGATGAGCAGTTCTTC	CASSLAWRGGDEQFF
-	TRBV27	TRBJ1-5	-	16	TGTGCCAGCAGGAAATCCCCGGGGGGAAACAATCAGCCCCAGCATTTT	CASRKSPGGNNQPQHF
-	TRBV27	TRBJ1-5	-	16	TGTGCCAGCAGTCCCAAGACAGGAGATAGCAATCAGCCCCAGCATTTT	CASSPKTGDSNQPQHF
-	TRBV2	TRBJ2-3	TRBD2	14	TGTGCCGTAACGGGGGGGCCGGACACAGATACGCAGTATTTT	CAVTGGPDTDTQYF
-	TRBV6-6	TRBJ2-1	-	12	TGTGCCAGCACAAGGGGGAGCAATGAGCAGTTCTTC	CASTRGSNEQFF
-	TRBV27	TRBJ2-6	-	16	TGTGCCAGCAGTTTTCTTCTTAACTCTGGGGCCAACGTCCTGACTTTC	CASSFLLNSGANVLTF
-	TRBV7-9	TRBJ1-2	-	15	TGTGCCAGCAGCTCGACCCTAACGGACGGCTATGGCTACACCTTC	CASSSTLTDGYGYTF
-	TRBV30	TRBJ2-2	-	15	TGTGCGTGGAAAGGCACTCAGGGAAGAGACGGGGAGCTGTTTTTT	CAWKGTQGRDGELFF
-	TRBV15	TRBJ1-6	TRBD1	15	TGTGCCACCAGCGACCCAGGGGGGCATAATTCACCCCTCCACTTT	CATSDPGGHNSPLHF
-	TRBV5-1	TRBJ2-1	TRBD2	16	TGCGCCAGCAGCCCTGGGTTAGCGGGGGACTACAATGAGCAGTTCTTC	CASSPGLAGDYNEQFF
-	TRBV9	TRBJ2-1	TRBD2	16	TGTGCCAGCAGCGTAGGAGGGCGGGGGTTTTACAATGAGCAGTTCTTC	CASSVGGRGFYNEQFF
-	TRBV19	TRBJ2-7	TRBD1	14	TGTGCCAGTAGACCCGGGACAGGGGTGAACGAGCAGTACTTC	CASRPGTGVNEQYF
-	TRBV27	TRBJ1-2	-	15	TGTGCCAGCAGTAATCGACTAAGAGGGTTCTATGGCTACACCTTC	CASSNRLRGFYGYTF
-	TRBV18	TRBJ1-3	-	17	TGTGCCAGCTCCCCGTACACCCAGGGCCTCTCTGGAAACACCATATATTTT	CASSPYTQGLSGNTIYF
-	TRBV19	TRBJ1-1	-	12	TGTGCCAGTAGTGCGTTTCCGTATGAAGCTTTCTTT	CASSAFPYEAFF
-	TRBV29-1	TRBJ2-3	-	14	TGCAGCGTCCCCCCCAGGGGCCTCACAGATACGCAGTATTTT	CSVPPRGLTDTQYF
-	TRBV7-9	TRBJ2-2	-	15	TGTGCCAGCAGACTACCGGGACAAATGACCGGGGAGCTGTTTTTT	CASRLPGQMTGELFF
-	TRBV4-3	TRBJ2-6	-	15	TGCGCCAGCAGCCAACAAAGCTCTGGGGCCAACGTCCTGACTTTC	CASSQQSSGANVLTF
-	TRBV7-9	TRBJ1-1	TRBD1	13	TGTGCCAGCAGCCCGACAGGGTACACTGAAGCTTTCTTT	CASSPTGYTEAFF
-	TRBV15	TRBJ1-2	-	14	TGTGCCACCAGGGGTCGGGCCGCTACCTATGGCTACACCTTC	CATRGRAATYGYTF
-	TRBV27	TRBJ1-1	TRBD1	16	TGTGCCAGCAGAGAATGGACAGGGGGCTGGGGCACTGAAGCTTTCTTT	CASREWTGGWGTEAFF
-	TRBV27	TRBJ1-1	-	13	TGTGCCAGCAGCTTGGACAGGAACACTGAAGCTTTCTTT	CASSLDRNTEAFF
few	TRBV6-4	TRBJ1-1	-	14	TGTGCCAGCAGACCTTCAACAGCGAACACTGAAGCTTTCTTT	CASRPSTANTEAFF
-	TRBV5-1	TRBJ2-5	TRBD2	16	TGCGCCAGCAGCTTGATGACTAGCGGGGTTATGGAGACCCAGTACTTC	CASSLMTSGVMETQYF
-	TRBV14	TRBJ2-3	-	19	TGTGCCAGCAGCCAGGGGGATTGGGCCGCCTGGGGAAAGGGAGATACGCAGTATTTT	CASSQGDWAAWGKGDTQYF
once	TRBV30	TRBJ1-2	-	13	TGTGCCTGGTTCTACGCCGGATGGGAAGGCTACACCTTC	CAWFYAGWEGYTF
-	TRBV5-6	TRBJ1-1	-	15	TGTGCCAGCAGCCGGACGTCACGTCTGAAATATGAAGCTTTCTTT	CASSRTSRLKYEAFF
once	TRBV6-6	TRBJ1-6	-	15	TGTGCCAGCGGCGGACAGAGCTCCTATAATTCACCCCTCCACTTT	CASGGQSSYNSPLHF
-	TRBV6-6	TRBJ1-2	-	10	TGTGCCAGCAGCCGACAGGGCTACACCTTC	CASSRQGYTF